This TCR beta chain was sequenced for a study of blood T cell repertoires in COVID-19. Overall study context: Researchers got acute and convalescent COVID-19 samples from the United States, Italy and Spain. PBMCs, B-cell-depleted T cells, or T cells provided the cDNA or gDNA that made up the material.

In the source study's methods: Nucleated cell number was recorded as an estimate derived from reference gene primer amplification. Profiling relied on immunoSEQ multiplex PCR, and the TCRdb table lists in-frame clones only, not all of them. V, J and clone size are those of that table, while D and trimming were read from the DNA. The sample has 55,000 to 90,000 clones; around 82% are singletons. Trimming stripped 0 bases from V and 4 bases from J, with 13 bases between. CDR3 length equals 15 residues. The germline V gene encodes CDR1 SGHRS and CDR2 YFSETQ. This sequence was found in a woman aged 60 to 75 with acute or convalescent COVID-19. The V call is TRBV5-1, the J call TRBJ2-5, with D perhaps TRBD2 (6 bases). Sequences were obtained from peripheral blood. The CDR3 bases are TGCGCCAGCAGCTTGGATGGGGGGTTTGGAGAGACCCAGTACTTC. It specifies CASSLDGGFGETQYF.